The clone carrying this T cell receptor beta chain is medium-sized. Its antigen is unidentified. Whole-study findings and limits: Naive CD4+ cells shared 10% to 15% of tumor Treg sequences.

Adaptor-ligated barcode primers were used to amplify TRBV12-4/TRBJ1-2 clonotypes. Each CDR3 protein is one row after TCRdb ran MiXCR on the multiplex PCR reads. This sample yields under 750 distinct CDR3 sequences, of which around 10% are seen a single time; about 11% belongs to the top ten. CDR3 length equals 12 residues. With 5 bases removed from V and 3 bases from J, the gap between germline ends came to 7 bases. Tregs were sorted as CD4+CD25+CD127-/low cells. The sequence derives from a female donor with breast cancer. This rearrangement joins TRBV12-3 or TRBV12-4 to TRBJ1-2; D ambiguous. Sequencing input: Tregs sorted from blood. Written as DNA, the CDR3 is TGTGCCAGCAGTCACTCAGACTATGGCTACACCTTC. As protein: CASSHSDYGYTF.